This is a list of T cell receptor beta chains from one sample in a study of T cells in Graves' hyperthyroidism and ophthalmopathy. TCRdb itself ran the multiplex PCR reads through MiXCR, one entry per CDR3 protein. The sample includes around 800,000 distinct CDR3 sequences, around 39% of them seen just once. Sequences were obtained from blood. The receptor source for this set is a man between 18 and 29 years old with Graves' hyperthyroidism. CDR3s include the opening cysteine and the closing phenylalanine or tryptophan. Each record gives: D gene, clone size, V gene, J gene, CDR3 DNA, CDR3 protein. D genes are given only for firm matches. Size tells how often a clone was seen (once, few, many) or the class of an expanded clone, and some rows leave it out.

>.|.|TRBV7-2|TRBJ2-5
TGTGCCAGCAGCTTAGTCGGGGGCCCCAGGACCCAGTACTTC
CASSLVGGPRTQYF
>TRBD1|many|TRBV2|TRBJ1-3
TGTGCCAGCACCCCTGGACAGGGAGAACGAAACACCATATATTTT
CASTPGQGERNTIYF
>.|.|TRBV11-2|TRBJ1-6
TGTGCCAGCAGCTTAGATCATAATTCACCCCTCCACTTT
CASSLDHNSPLHF
>.|.|TRBV19|TRBJ1-1
TGTGCCAGTAGGAACCCAGGTCCCGTGAACACTGAAGCTTTCTTT
CASRNPGPVNTEAFF
>TRBD1|.|TRBV25-1|TRBJ1-6
TGTGCCAGCAGCCCCCGGGACAGATATAATTCACCCCTCCACTTT
CASSPRDRYNSPLHF
>.|.|TRBV5-1|TRBJ1-3
TGCGCCAGCAGCTTGGAGAGGCAGACTGGAAACACCATATATTTT
CASSLERQTGNTIYF
>TRBD1|.|TRBV7-9|TRBJ2-7
TGTGCCAGCAGCTTATCGACAGGGACCGACTCCTACGAGCAGTACTTC
CASSLSTGTDSYEQYF
>.|.|TRBV6-6|TRBJ1-2
TGTGCCAGCAGCTACGACACAAACTATGGCTACACCTTC
CASSYDTNYGYTF
>.|few|TRBV5-1|TRBJ2-7
TGCGCCAGCAGCTTGATGGACAGCCCGAGCTCCTACGAGCAGTACTTC
CASSLMDSPSSYEQYF
>TRBD1|many|TRBV29-1|TRBJ2-2
TGCAGCGTTGAGACAGGGGAGAAGGCCGGGGAGCTGTTTTTT
CSVETGEKAGELFF
>.|.|TRBV12-3/TRBV12-4|TRBJ1-3
TGTGCCAGCAGTAACCAGGGAAATGGAAACACCATATATTTT
CASSNQGNGNTIYF
>.|.|TRBV6-1|TRBJ1-3
TGTGCCAGCAGGGCGGACAGCTTTGGAAACACCATATATTTT
CASRADSFGNTIYF
>TRBD1|many|TRBV20-1|TRBJ1-5
TGCAGTGCAAGAACAGGGGGCAATCAGCCCCAGCATTTT
CSARTGGNQPQHF
>.|.|TRBV4-1|TRBJ1-5
TGCGCCAGCAGCCCAACTGCTGGGGTTGAGGGCAATCAGCCCCAGCATTTT
CASSPTAGVEGNQPQHF
>.|many|TRBV25-1|TRBJ1-6
TGTGCCAGCAGTTGGGGCGGGACACATAATTCACCCCTCCACTTT
CASSWGGTHNSPLHF
>TRBD2|.|TRBV2|TRBJ2-2
TGTGCCAGCAGACTAGCGGGAGCGGCGGGGGAGCTGTTTTTT
CASRLAGAAGELFF
>.|few|TRBV5-1|TRBJ1-3
TGCGCCAGCAGCCTTGAGGCGGACTATAGCTCTGGAAACACCATATATTTT
CASSLEADYSSGNTIYF
>.|many|TRBV25-1|TRBJ2-7
TGTGCCAGCAGTGAAGGGGTCAGGGACCTTGCCTACGAGCAGTACTTC
CASSEGVRDLAYEQYF
>.|many|TRBV2|TRBJ1-2
TGTGCCAGCAGTGATTCAGGGCCCCTTGGGTATGGCTACACCTTC
CASSDSGPLGYGYTF
>.|.|TRBV29-1|TRBJ1-1
TGCAGCGTTTCGGACCAGAACACTGAAGCTTTCTTT
CSVSDQNTEAFF
>.|.|TRBV6-5|TRBJ1-5
TGTGCCAGCAGTTACCTACCGACAGGTCCTTATAGCAATCAGCCCCAGCATTTT
CASSYLPTGPYSNQPQHF
>.|.|TRBV9|TRBJ2-2
TGTGCCAGCAGCGTTGGAGGGCCGTCGGGCGGGGAGCTGTTTTTT
CASSVGGPSGGELFF
>.|.|TRBV29-1|TRBJ2-5
TGCAGCGTTGAATCCTCTCAGGTGGGGCGCGGGATCAGGACCCAGTACTTC
CSVESSQVGRGIRTQYF
>TRBD2|few|TRBV24-1|TRBJ2-7
TGTGCCACCAGTTCCGGGACTAGCGATATCCACGAGCAGTACTTC
CATSSGTSDIHEQYF
>.|many|TRBV15|TRBJ2-7
TGTGCCACCAGCAGAGCTCAGGTGGCCGAGCAGTACTTC
CATSRAQVAEQYF
>.|few|TRBV19|TRBJ2-7
TGTGCCAAGAGGGGGATAGTGGAACCCTCCTACGAGCAGTACTTC
CAKRGIVEPSYEQYF
>.|.|TRBV9|TRBJ2-2
TGTGCCAGCAGCGTAGAGGATTGGAACGCAGCGCGTCCCGGGGAGCTGTTTTTT
CASSVEDWNAARPGELFF
>.|many|TRBV29-1|TRBJ2-7
TGCAGCGTTGCTAGTCAGGGCTACGAGCAGTACTTC
CSVASQGYEQYF
>TRBD1|few|TRBV5-1|TRBJ1-1
TGCGCCAGCAGCCAAGGGTCTACCGGGACAGGGGTAGTGGACACTGAAGCTTTCTTT
CASSQGSTGTGVVDTEAFF
>.|many|TRBV12-3/TRBV12-4|TRBJ2-5
TGTGCCAGCAGCTTTGGGGGCCAAGAGACCCAGTACTTC
CASSFGGQETQYF
>TRBD1|.|TRBV19|TRBJ2-2
TGTGCCAGTAGTCCCAGGGGACAGGGTCGAGCCGGGGAGCTGTTTTTT
CASSPRGQGRAGELFF
>.|.|TRBV13|TRBJ2-5
TGTGCCAGCAGCTGGACTCACAAGGAGACCCAGTACTTC
CASSWTHKETQYF
>TRBD1|once|TRBV5-1|TRBJ1-6
TGCGCCAGCAGCTCAGCAGGGGGAACACCCCTCCACTTT
CASSSAGGTPLHF
>.|few|TRBV6-5|TRBJ2-7
TGTGCCAGCAGGGAAGGGGGGGGCGACGAGCAGTACTTC
CASREGGGDEQYF
>TRBD1|few|TRBV4-3|TRBJ1-6
TGCGCCAGCAGCCAAGCGACAGGGGGATCACCCCTCCACTTT
CASSQATGGSPLHF
>.|.|TRBV13|TRBJ1-1
TGTGCCAGCAGCTTAGGGACATTGTCCTTAGAAGCTTTCTTT
CASSLGTLSLEAFF
>.|many|TRBV4-1|TRBJ1-5
TGCGCCAGCAGCCAAGGTAATAATCAGCCCCAGCATTTT
CASSQGNNQPQHF
>TRBD1|many|TRBV25-1|TRBJ1-5
TGTGCCAGCAGTCCTCGGACAGGGTGCAATCAGCCCCAGCATTTT
CASSPRTGCNQPQHF
>TRBD2|few|TRBV10-3|TRBJ2-7
TGTGCCATCAGTGAGCCCGAAAAAGCGGGAGGTGACTACGAGCAGTACTTC
CAISEPEKAGGDYEQYF
>.|.|TRBV29-1|TRBJ1-2
TGCAGCGCTGGCAGGGTTGACGGCTACACCTTC
CSAGRVDGYTF
>.|few|TRBV6-5|TRBJ2-2
TGTGCCAGCACCCCGGGACCAAACACCGGGGAGCTGTTTTTT
CASTPGPNTGELFF
>TRBD2|.|TRBV10-3|TRBJ2-5
TGTGTCATCAGTCAAACTAGCGGGGGAGAGACCCAGTACTTC
CVISQTSGGETQYF
>TRBD2|few|TRBV5-1|TRBJ2-7
TGCGCCAGCAGCTTGCTGTCTAGCGGTGGCGAGCAGTACTTC
CASSLLSSGGEQYF
>TRBD2|many|TRBV29-1|TRBJ2-7
TGCAGCGTTGGGTGGGGCGGGAGATCCTACGAGCAGTACTTC
CSVGWGGRSYEQYF
>.|few|TRBV20-1|TRBJ1-1
TGCAGTGCTACTAAATTAGGGAACACTGAAGCTTTCTTT
CSATKLGNTEAFF
>.|.|TRBV12-5|TRBJ1-1
TGTGCTAGTGGTCCCGGTAGTTCGGGGAACACTGAAGCTTTCTTT
CASGPGSSGNTEAFF
>TRBD1|.|TRBV9|TRBJ1-1
TGTGCCAGCAGCGCTTCAGGGGGAGCGAACACTGAAGCTTTCTTT
CASSASGGANTEAFF
>TRBD1|few|TRBV20-1|TRBJ2-7
TGCAGTGCTATCCCCTCAGGGGGCAGGGTGGACGAGCAGTACTTC
CSAIPSGGRVDEQYF
>.|few|TRBV10-3|TRBJ2-7
TGTGCCAGCAGCCCCAGGGGAGGAGGGCAGTACTTC
CASSPRGGGQYF
>TRBD2|.|TRBV15|TRBJ2-6
TGTGCCACCAGCGGGGACAGCAGCGTATTTCCGGCGGGGGGGCGCTCTGGGGCCAACGTCCTGACTTTC
CATSGDSSVFPAGGRSGANVLTF
>.|.|TRBV20-1|TRBJ1-3
TGCAGTGCTAGGAACGGGCGGGGAAACACCATATATTTT
CSARNGRGNTIYF